The next 30 T cell receptor beta chains were all read from a single sample in a study of Ad26.COV2.S vaccination and SARS-CoV-2 variants. Profiled with immunoSEQ multiplex PCR; TCRdb holds only in-frame clones, not every one. The sample lists roughly 420,000 clones; roughly nine tenths were seen once. Treatment denoted: 15 to 20 received Ad26.COV2.S at low or high dose, single or two shots; roughly five received placebo; per-sample allocation not given. Sampling occurred on day 63 after the first vaccine or placebo injection. Sample: peripheral blood, taken in a trial of Ad26.COV2.S vaccine versus placebo. These receptors were taken from a person between 18 and 60 years old who received the Ad26.COV2.S COVID-19 vaccine or a placebo.

The V call is TRBV7-6, the J call TRBJ2-7; 9 bases match TRBD1. Germline V gene lookup returns CDR1 SGHVS and CDR2 FNYEAQ. There are 15 residues in the CDR3. With 5 bases clipped from V and 1 base from J, the junction kept 6 bases outside the gene matches. The DNA of the CDR3 is TGTGCCAGCAGCCCCGGGACAGGGTCTTCCTACGAGCAGTACTTC. This encodes CASSPGTGSSYEQYF.

V usage is TRBV9 and J usage is TRBJ2-5; TRBD1 matches 9 bases. Germline V gives CDR1 SGDLS, CDR2 YYNGEE. The V and J ends lost 0 bases and 1 base, in that order; junction bases with no gene match: 4. The CDR3 sequence is 16 residues long. CDR3 sequence: CASSVGTGVRQETQYF. The CDR3 DNA reads as TGTGCCAGCAGCGTAGGGACAGGGGTCCGCCAAGAGACCCAGTACTTC.

This chain connects TRBV4-2 to TRBJ2-1, with 7 bases that match TRBD2. Per germline, CDR1 LGHNA and CDR2 YNFKEQ. This CDR3 spans 16 amino acids. The junction had 6 bases not matched to a gene; V was cut back by 0 bases and J by 4 bases. The DNA of the CDR3 is TGTGCCAGCAGCCAAGACTCAGGACTAGGGTACAATGAGCAGTTCTTC. It translates to CASSQDSGLGYNEQFF.

The chain employs TRBV5-8 and TRBJ2-5; the D gene could be TRBD1 or TRBD2 (5 bases each). V was trimmed by 4 bases and J by 5 bases, leaving 15 bases between them. CDR3 length equals 14 residues. Germline V lookup: CDR1 SGHTS, CDR2 YDEGEE. In DNA, the CDR3 is TGTGCCAGCAGCCAAGGGACGTACGCGGAGACCCAGTACTTC. Residues: CASSQGTYAETQYF. The variable domain in full, with the rest retrieved from reference TRBV5-8 and TRBJ2-5, is EAGVTQSPTHLIKTRGQQATLRCSPISGHTSVYWYQQALGLGLQFLLWYDEGEERNRGNFPPRFSGRQFPNYSSELNVNALELEDSALYLCASSQGTYAETQYFGPGTRLLVL.

In its sample, this clone was seen once. The V call is TRBV7-2, the J call TRBJ2-7, with D possibly being TRBD1 (6 bases). Germline V CDR1 and CDR2: SGHTA, FQGNSA. CDR3 length equals 13 residues. The ends were cut back, 7 bases at V and 4 bases at J, with 14 bases in the middle. The CDR3 loop is CASTPLQGYEQYF. DNA of the CDR3: TGTGCCAGCACCCCCCTACAGGGATACGAGCAGTACTTC.

This clone appeared once. The rearrangement joins TRBV6-6 to TRBJ2-1; TRBD2 agrees at 10 bases. This CDR3 has 15 amino acids. V was clipped by 4 bases and J by 1 base; unmatched bases: 1. Germline assignment: CDR1 MNHNY and CDR2 SVGAGI (reference sequence). CDR3 DNA: TGTGCCAGCAGTTCTAGCGGGAGTTCCTACAATGAGCAGTTCTTC. Its translation: CASSSSGSSYNEQFF.

The V and J genes are TRBV9 and TRBJ2-5, with TRBD2 identical over 13 bases. The CDR3 runs to 15 residues. After removal of 3 bases from V and 5 bases from J, the junction contained 4 bases not matched to a gene. CDR1 SGDLS and CDR2 YYNGEE come from the germline V gene. The CDR3 sequence is CASSGLAGGGETQYF. CDR3 nucleotide sequence: TGTGCCAGCAGCGGACTAGCGGGAGGCGGGGAGACCCAGTACTTC.

V and J are TRBV5-4 and TRBJ1-2; TRBD1 might be the D (5 bases). V was shortened by 4 bases and J by 6 bases, with 13 bases between the two germline ends. The CDR3 is 13 amino acids. Looked up from germline, CDR1 is SGHNT and CDR2 is YYREEE (reference sequence). The chain's CDR3 is CASSPGGTHGYTF. The CDR3 region has the DNA TGTGCCAGCAGCCCGGGGGGTACCCATGGCTACACCTTC.

This clone was found once. The chain links TRBV11-2 to TRBJ2-3; 12 positions agree with TRBD2. J gave up 5 bases and V 2 bases, and 11 bases lay outside the gene matches. The germline V gene encodes CDR1 SGHAT and CDR2 FQNNGV. This CDR3 has 18 residues. Here the CDR3 DNA reads TGTGCCAGCAGCTTACGTTTGGCGACTAGCGGGAGTGGAGATACGCAGTATTTT. Translating gives CASSLRLATSGSGDTQYF.

This chain joins TRBV18 and TRBJ2-3; 10 nucleotides align to TRBD2. Per germline, CDR1 KGHSH and CDR2 LQKENI. The CDR3 is 17 residues long. V was clipped by 5 bases and J by 2 bases; unmatched bases: 10. In DNA, the CDR3 is TGTGCCAGCTCATCGGGCTTAGCGGGGGGCTTCACAGATACGCAGTATTTT. As protein: CASSSGLAGGFTDTQYF.

The chain employs TRBV15 and TRBJ2-6; D is unresolved. The CDR3 runs 15 residues. V was trimmed by 8 bases and J by 2 bases, leaving 13 bases between them. Germline lookup yields CDR1 LNHNV and CDR2 YYDKDF (reference sequence). CDR3 region: CATDTIEAGANVLTF. In DNA form, the CDR3 reads TGTGCCACCGACACTATTGAGGCTGGGGCCAACGTCCTGACTTTC. The full variable domain, completed using reference TRBV15 and TRBJ2-6, is DAMVIQNPRYQVTQFGKPVTLSCSQTLNHNVMYWYQQKSSQAPKLLFHYYDKDFNNEADTPDNFQSRRPNTSFCFLDIRSPGLGDTAMYLCATDTIEAGANVLTFGAGSRLTVL.

The chain combines TRBV11-3 with TRBJ1-3; D call uncertain. Germline CDR1 reads SGHNT; CDR2 reads YENEEA. Trimming pared 0 bases from V and 4 bases from J, leaving 10 bases between. The CDR3 length is 15 residues. CDR3 bases: TGTGCCAGCAGCTTAGATTTGGGAGGCGGAAACACCATATATTTT. Translation gives CASSLDLGGGNTIYF. Drawing the rest from reference TRBV11-3 and TRBJ1-3, the complete variable domain is EAGVVQSPRYKIIEKKQPVAFWCNPISGHNTLYWYLQNLGQGPELLIRYENEEAVDDSQLPKDRFSAERLKGVDSTLKIQPAELGDSAVYLCASSLDLGGGNTIYFGEGSWLTVV.

The chain carries TRBV20-1 and TRBJ1-2, with unresolved D. The CDR3 has 13 amino acids. CDR1 DFQATT and CDR2 SNEGSKA come from the germline V gene (reference sequence). Deletions cut 5 bases from V and 8 bases from J, with 18 bases between. The CDR3 coding sequence is TGCAGTGCTCGTGACAATGGGCCCCTAGGCTACACCTTC. Its protein product is CSARDNGPLGYTF.

The chain has TRBV7-2 and TRBJ2-5; TRBD1 aligns across 8 bases. Trimming cost V 4 bases and J 7 bases; bases outside gene matches: 11. The germline V gene encodes CDR1 SGHTA and CDR2 FQGNSA. CDR3 length equals 15 residues. CDR3 amino acids: CASSSRDDRGGTQYF. The CDR3 DNA reads as TGTGCCAGCAGCTCGCGGGATGACAGGGGAGGGACCCAGTACTTC.

The genes are TRBV4-3 and TRBJ1-4, with no clear D. This CDR3 contains 13 residues. CDR1 LGHNA and CDR2 YSLEER come from the germline V gene. Deletions cut 7 bases from V and 7 bases from J, with 13 bases between. CDR3 coding DNA: TGCGCCAGCAAACGCGCTATGGGTGAAAAACTGTTTTTT. This encodes CASKRAMGEKLFF.

The rearrangement joins TRBV28 to TRBJ1-2; possibly TRBD1 for D (6 bases). CDR1 MDHEN and CDR2 SYDVKM come from the germline V gene. The CDR3 is 15 amino acids. Trimming shortened V by 0 bases and J by 4 bases, and 12 bases separated the two germline ends. CDR3 protein: CASSLWGTSSYGYTF. Here the CDR3 DNA reads TGTGCCAGCAGTTTATGGGGGACAAGTTCCTATGGCTACACCTTC.

As DNA, the CDR3 is TGTGCCAGCAGCCGGACAGCCTTTAATTACGAGCAGTACTTC. Translation gives CASSRTAFNYEQYF. The chain recombines TRBV27 with TRBJ2-7, with D maybe TRBD1 (6 bases). Trimming cost V 6 bases and J 4 bases, with 16 bases left between them. The CDR3 contains 14 residues. CDR1 and CDR2 (germline): MNHEY, SMNVEV (reference sequence).

To note about this clone: In the same sample, other DNA sequences code for this CDR3. This chain joins TRBV5-1 and TRBJ1-3, with D uncertain. The germline V gene encodes CDR1 SGHRS and CDR2 YFSETQ. The length of the CDR3 is 15 residues. Trimming stripped 0 bases from V and 1 base from J, with 8 bases between. This chain's CDR3 is CASSLGAGSGNTIYF. CDR3 coding DNA: TGCGCCAGCAGCTTGGGGGCCGGGTCTGGAAACACCATATATTTT.

The CDR3 sequence is CASSLIQGAITPLHF. The CDR3 DNA reads as TGTGCCAGCAGCCTCATTCAGGGTGCCATAACACCCCTCCACTTT. This sequence joins TRBV7-2 and TRBJ1-6; D is possibly TRBD1 (5 bases). The V end lost 5 bases, the J end lost 11 bases, and 19 bases lay between the germline ends. This CDR3 comprises 15 residues. Germline CDR1 SGHTA, CDR2 FQGNSA.

The gene calls are TRBV3-1 (or the pseudogene TRBV3-2) and TRBJ1-4; no clear D gene. The CDR3 sequence is 15 residues long. Trimming removed 2 bases at V and 5 bases at J, with 12 bases between. CDR1 and CDR2 (germline): LGHDT, YNNKEL (reference sequence). CDR3 region: CASSQWTEGNEKLFF. The CDR3 DNA reads TGTGCCAGCAGCCAATGGACGGAAGGCAATGAAAAACTGTTTTTT.

The V call is TRBV19, the J call TRBJ1-1; the D gene is possibly TRBD1 (6 bases). Germline lookup yields CDR1 LNHDA and CDR2 SQIVND (reference sequence). The CDR3 is 14 residues long. The germline V and J ends were trimmed by 6 bases and 4 bases, with 15 bases remaining between them. The DNA for the CDR3 is TGTGCCAGTAGCCGGGAGGGGGGAGGCACTGAAGCTTTCTTT. It encodes CASSREGGGTEAFF.

V is TRBV7-8 and J is TRBJ1-2; a weak D match, TRBD1 (5 bases). The germline V and J ends were trimmed by 5 bases and 4 bases, with 11 bases remaining between them. CDR1 and CDR2 (germline): SGHVS, FQNEAQ. The CDR3 is 13 amino acids. The CDR3, as DNA: TGTGCCAGCAGCGCGACAGTGAGCTATGGCTACACCTTC. Encoded protein: CASSATVSYGYTF.

The chain uses TRBV6-2 or TRBV6-3 and TRBJ2-1; D gene uncertain. CDR3 size: 12 residues. The germline V gene encodes CDR1 MNHEY and CDR2 SVGEGT. Trimming took off 6 bases at V and 2 bases at J, with 5 bases between the two ends. This CDR3 reads CASSRTYNEQFF. CDR3 in DNA: TGTGCCAGCAGCCGGACCTACAATGAGCAGTTCTTC.

This clone has only one observation. This chain joins TRBV5-1 and TRBJ1-1, with TRBD1 as a possible D gene (5 bases). Germline-derived CDR1 and CDR2 are SGHRS and YFSETQ. V was shortened by 0 bases and J by 4 bases, with 13 bases between the two germline ends. The CDR3 spans 15 residues. This chain's CDR3 is CASSLEWGGSTEAFF. DNA for the CDR3: TGCGCCAGCAGCTTGGAGTGGGGCGGAAGCACTGAAGCTTTCTTT.

The genes are TRBV4-1 and TRBJ2-7, with D perhaps matching TRBD2 (5 bases). V was shortened by 4 bases and J by 2 bases, with 15 bases between the two germline ends. The CDR3 is 15 residues long. Germline V gives CDR1 MGHRA, CDR2 YSYEKL. CDR3 sequence reads: CASSPGYGSPYEQYF. DNA for the CDR3: TGCGCCAGCAGCCCGGGGTATGGCTCCCCCTACGAGCAGTACTTC.

The V gene is TRBV28, the J gene TRBJ2-1, with D possibly TRBD2 on 6 matching bases. This CDR3 has 15 amino acids. Germline CDR1 and CDR2: MDHEN and SYDVKM. With 5 bases removed from V and 8 bases from J, the gap between germline ends came to 19 bases. CDR3 amino acids: CASSPNLSGLYEQFF. The CDR3 nucleotides are TGTGCCAGCAGTCCTAACCTGAGCGGGTTGTATGAGCAGTTCTTC.

Only a few counts were recorded for this clone. The chain is built from TRBV4-2 and TRBJ1-3, with D uncertain. The CDR3 covers 15 residues. Trimming took 1 base from V and 3 from J, leaving 10 bases between them. From germline, CDR1 is LGHNA and CDR2 YNFKEQ. The CDR3 DNA is TGTGCCAGCAGCCAAGTGCCCTCCAATGGAAACACCATATATTTT. Translated: CASSQVPSNGNTIYF.

This rearrangement joins TRBV29-1 to TRBJ1-5; perhaps TRBD1 as D (5 bases). Germline assignment: CDR1 SQVTM and CDR2 ANQGSEA. The CDR3 covers 14 residues. V lost 6 bases and J lost 3, with 15 bases in between. In DNA, the CDR3 is TGCAGCGTCCCGGGACCGAGCGACAATCAGCCCCAGCATTTT. It encodes CSVPGPSDNQPQHF.

The V call is TRBV24-1, the J call TRBJ2-3; 7 bases align to TRBD1. The germline V gene encodes CDR1 KGHDR and CDR2 SFDVKD. The V gene end was trimmed by 3 bases and the J gene end by 2 bases; junction bases not matched to a gene: 10. This CDR3 is built from 17 residues. The CDR3 DNA is TGTGCCACCAGTGATCCCGGGACAGAAGTCCTCACAGATACGCAGTATTTT. Translating gives CATSDPGTEVLTDTQYF.

The genes are TRBV10-3 and TRBJ1-1; D unresolved. Trimming took 4 bases from V and 4 from J, leaving 4 bases between them. The CDR3 is made up of 11 amino acids. In germline, CDR1 is ENHRY, CDR2 SYGVKD. The CDR3 loop reads CAISGSTEAFF. The CDR3 bases are TGTGCCATCAGTGGGAGCACTGAAGCTTTCTTT.